The 16 T cell receptor beta chains below were found in one sample sequenced in a study of blood T cell repertoires in COVID-19. Some clones are missing from TCRdb's copy, which holds only in-frame ones; the method was immunoSEQ multiplex PCR. This table holds roughly 160,000 clones, 79% found once. Sequencing input: PBMCs or T cells enriched from blood (not recorded which). All receptors derive from a woman between 70 and 85 years old in a cohort exposed to, infected with or recovered from COVID-19 (not recorded which).

V and J are TRBV11-3 and TRBJ1-3; the D is unclear. The CDR3 spans 17 residues. Looked up from germline, CDR1 is SGHNT and CDR2 is YENEEA. The V end was cut by 3 bases, the J end by 0 bases, with 15 bases between. The CDR3 coding sequence is TGTGCCAGCAGCTTCAAGACCGACTATAGCTCTGGAAACACCATATATTTT. Translating gives CASSFKTDYSSGNTIYF.

The chain uses TRBV13 and TRBJ2-7; a possible D gene is TRBD2 (6 bases). The CDR3 runs 15 residues. The germline V and J ends were trimmed by 4 bases and 2 bases, with 15 bases remaining between them. From germline, CDR1 is PRHDT and CDR2 FYEKMQ (reference sequence). The CDR3: CASSSYSGKTYEQYF. In DNA, the CDR3 is TGTGCCAGCAGCTCCTATAGCGGAAAAACCTACGAGCAGTACTTC.

V is TRBV4-2 and J is TRBJ2-7; 11 positions agree with TRBD2. Germline V gives CDR1 LGHNA, CDR2 YNFKEQ. The CDR3 contains 17 residues. Unmatched junction bases numbered 11, after V lost 1 base and J lost 6 bases. The CDR3 here is CASSQVGLAGGPGEQYF. CDR3 sequence (DNA): TGTGCCAGCAGCCAAGTAGGGTTAGCGGGAGGGCCGGGCGAGCAGTACTTC.

This chain joins TRBV9 and TRBJ2-5; maybe TRBD2 (6 bases). The germline V and J ends were trimmed by 7 bases and 0 bases, with 10 bases remaining between them. The V gene's germline CDR1 is SGDLS and CDR2 YYNGEE. The CDR3 totals 13 residues. The CDR3 sequence is CASAGTDQETQYF. The CDR3 nucleotides are TGTGCCAGCGCGGGGACGGACCAAGAGACCCAGTACTTC.

This rearrangement joins TRBV7-2 to TRBJ2-3; D is unclear. CDR3 length: 16 amino acids. Germline CDR1 reads SGHTA; CDR2 reads FQGNSA. V lost 2 bases and J 3 bases, leaving 15 bases between the germline ends. CDR3 nucleotide sequence: TGTGCCAGCAGCTTAAATGGAGTCTGGGTTACAGATACGCAGTATTTT. Amino acids: CASSLNGVWVTDTQYF.

This chain links TRBV5-1 with TRBJ2-4; D is ambiguous. This CDR3 is 14 amino acids long. Germline V gives CDR1 SGHRS, CDR2 YFSETQ. Trimming stripped 1 base from V and 0 bases from J, with 5 bases between. CDR3 sequence (DNA): TGCGCCAGCAGCTTGTCCGTAGCCAAAAACATTCAGTACTTC. It specifies CASSLSVAKNIQYF.

This clone came up many times. For the CDR3, the DNA is TGCAGCGGCGACAGGGACAATGAGCAGTTCTTC. This sequence encodes CSGDRDNEQFF. The chain carries TRBV29-1 and TRBJ2-1; 7 bases match TRBD1. The CDR3 contains 11 residues. Germline V gene lookup returns CDR1 SQVTM and CDR2 ANQGSEA. With V trimmed by 7 bases and J by 5 bases, 2 bases remained unmatched.

The chain couples TRBV28 to TRBJ1-4, with D perhaps TRBD1 (5 bases). The CDR3 runs 17 residues. Per germline, CDR1 MDHEN and CDR2 SYDVKM. Trimming removed 3 bases from V and 4 bases from J, with 18 bases in between. The CDR3 is CASSFMRGGGSNEKLFF. In DNA form, the CDR3 reads TGTGCCAGCAGTTTTATGAGGGGCGGGGGTAGTAATGAAAAACTGTTTTTT. Supplemented by reference TRBV28 and TRBJ1-4, the full variable domain reads DVKVTQSSRYLVKRTGEKVFLECVQDMDHENMFWYRQDPGLGLRLIYFSYDVKMKEKGDIPEGYSVSREKKERFSLILESASTNQTSMYLCASSFMRGGGSNEKLFFGSGTQLSVL.

V usage is TRBV11-2 and J usage is TRBJ2-7; 7 bases fit TRBD1. Germline CDR1 is SGHAT and CDR2 is FQNNGV. V lost 2 bases, J lost 6 bases, and 7 bases stayed unmatched. The CDR3 sequence is 14 residues long. The CDR3 region has the DNA TGTGCCAGCAGCTTACGACAGGGAGCAAGCGAGCAGTACTTC. Translated: CASSLRQGASEQYF.

This clone was counted between two and nine times. The chain links TRBV27 to TRBJ1-6; D gene uncertain. The CDR3 is 15 amino acids. Trimming cost V 6 bases and J 6 bases, with 15 bases left between them. Germline CDR1 reads MNHEY; CDR2 reads SMNVEV (reference sequence). The CDR3 is CASSLDTARNSPLHF. The DNA for the CDR3 is TGTGCCAGCAGCCTCGACACCGCTCGTAATTCACCCCTCCACTTT.

The chain carries TRBV5-1 and TRBJ1-1; 9 nucleotides match TRBD1. Germline V gives CDR1 SGHRS, CDR2 YFSETQ. V was pared by 0 bases and J by 6 bases, with 9 bases of the junction left unmatched. CDR3 size: 16 residues. CDR3 protein: CASSLVGGQGGSEAFF. The CDR3 DNA sequence: TGCGCCAGCAGCTTGGTGGGGGGACAGGGAGGGTCTGAAGCTTTCTTT.

The V and J genes are TRBV6-2 or TRBV6-3 and TRBJ2-1, with TRBD2 matching 10 bases. There are 14 residues in the CDR3. Germline V gives CDR1 MNHEY, CDR2 SVGEGT. V shed 5 bases and J 6 bases; nucleotides not matched to a gene: 4. CDR3 sequence reads: CASSRLAGINEQFF. The CDR3 DNA reads as TGTGCCAGCAGTAGACTAGCGGGTATCAATGAGCAGTTCTTC.

The chain links TRBV6-2 or TRBV6-3 to TRBJ1-5, with 11 bases matching TRBD1. V was clipped by 3 bases and J by 7 bases; unmatched bases: 8. This CDR3 contains 16 residues. Germline V gene data show CDR1 as MNHEY and CDR2 as SVGEGT. The CDR3 spells CASSYWGQGGSQPQHF. CDR3 in DNA: TGTGCCAGCAGTTATTGGGGACAGGGGGGAAGCCAGCCCCAGCATTTT.

This chain joins TRBV2 and TRBJ2-3, with D maybe TRBD1 (5 bases). The CDR3 runs 16 residues. V lost 6 bases to trimming and J lost 5 bases, with 21 bases between them. Germline values: CDR1 SNHLY, CDR2 FYNNEI. In DNA form, the CDR3 reads TGTGCCAGCAGCCAAGGGCCGGAAGGAAGGGGAGATACGCAGTATTTT. Translating it yields CASSQGPEGRGDTQYF.

This clone was seen more than once but under ten times. The V call is TRBV5-1, the J call TRBJ2-7; a possible D gene is TRBD1 (6 bases). Germline CDR1 is SGHRS and CDR2 is YFSETQ. The CDR3 has 15 amino acids. V was pared by 1 base and J by 5 bases, with 16 bases between. The CDR3 spells CASSLQQGPGNEQYF. In DNA form, the CDR3 reads TGCGCCAGCAGCTTGCAGCAGGGGCCGGGGAACGAGCAGTACTTC.

The chain links TRBV18 to TRBJ1-1, with D perhaps TRBD1 (5 bases). Germline V lookup: CDR1 KGHSH, CDR2 LQKENI. V lost 3 bases and J lost 2, with 16 bases in between. CDR3 length: 16 amino acids. Written as DNA, the CDR3 is TGTGCCAGCTCACCTTCTAGGACACCTTCCAACACTGAAGCTTTCTTT. Its translation: CASSPSRTPSNTEAFF.